This T cell receptor beta chain was identified in a study of CD4 T cell repertoires in COVID-19. Deletions cut 6 bases from V and 3 bases from J, with 14 bases between. The CDR3 loop spans 14 amino acids. Germline CDR1 reads MNHEY; CDR2 reads SVGAGI. General study findings and limits: Two or all three memory subsets shared several highly expanded SARS-CoV-2-reactive clonotypes.

Profiled with immunoSEQ multiplex PCR; TCRdb holds only in-frame clones, not every one. Of some 71,000 clones listed, around 82% are singletons. With regard to this clone: The antigen remains unidentified.

The chain uses TRBV6-5 and TRBJ1-2; D remains unclear. This receptor was identified in a human donor who had COVID-19. The specimen was CD4+ T cells from peripheral blood, collected after recovery from COVID-19. Here the CDR3 reads CASRTPPGDYGYTF. The CDR3, as DNA: TGTGCCAGCAGGACCCCACCTGGGGACTATGGCTACACCTTC.